Following are 2 T cell receptor beta chains from one sample sequenced in a study of blood T cell repertoires in COVID-19. Produced via immunoSEQ multiplex PCR; TCRdb's table is partial and in-frame only. This sample yields over 75,000 clones, of which 85% to 90% are seen a single time; approximately 1.6% belongs to the top ten. The sample consisted of peripheral blood. The receptors derive from a human donor with active COVID-19. The donor label of this sample is uncertain.

This sequence joins TRBV7-2 and TRBJ2-7; 10 bases fit TRBD1. From germline, CDR1 is SGHTA and CDR2 FQGNSA. The V segment lost 3 bases and the J segment 1 base; nucleotides outside the gene matches: 12. CDR3 length: 18 residues. CDR3 in amino acids: CASSFRTSGTGESYEQYF. The CDR3 coding sequence is TGTGCCAGCAGCTTTAGGACTTCCGGGACAGGGGAGTCCTACGAGCAGTACTTC. Looking up the rest from reference TRBV7-2 and TRBJ2-7 gives the full variable domain: GAGVSQSPSNKVTEKGKDVELRCDPISGHTALYWYRQSLGQGLEFLIYFQGNSAPDKSGLPSDRFSAERTGGSVSTLTIQRTQQEDSAVYLCASSFRTSGTGESYEQYFGPGTRLTVT.

The gene calls are TRBV24-1 and TRBJ2-5, with 7 bases aligning to TRBD1. The CDR3 contains 15 residues. J gave up 2 bases and V 0 bases, and 2 bases lay outside the gene matches. CDR1 is KGHDR, CDR2 SFDVKD, per germline. The CDR3 bases are TGTGCCACCAGTGATTTGGTCAGGGGGCAAGAGACCCAGTACTTC. Amino acids: CATSDLVRGQETQYF.